The rows below give T cell receptor beta chains drawn from one sample of a study of cytomegalovirus exposure and HLA in healthy donors. The method was immunoSEQ multiplex PCR; TCRdb's version includes in-frame clones alone and lacks a portion of them. The data hold 180,000 or so clones, with around 78% observed a single time. Sequencing was done on a sample of PBMCs. These receptors were collected from a man between 18 and 29 years old in good health and CMV-seronegative. Both conserved end residues are part of each CDR3. A D gene is named only where the DNA matches it firmly.

V gene: TRBV28
J gene: TRBJ2-3
D gene: TRBD2
CDR3 protein: CASSSLTVAGGRVTDTQYF

V gene: TRBV19
J gene: TRBJ1-1
D gene: .
CDR3 protein: CASSIGAGFGAFF

V gene: TRBV28
J gene: TRBJ2-3
D gene: .
CDR3 protein: CASSLSPPGQDTQYF

V gene: TRBV5-1
J gene: TRBJ1-3
D gene: .
CDR3 protein: CAPTGRPAGNTIYF

V gene: TRBV4-1
J gene: TRBJ1-1
D gene: .
CDR3 protein: CASSRSGPAGGMDTEAFF

V gene: TRBV11-2
J gene: TRBJ1-2
D gene: TRBD1
CDR3 protein: CASSQLDRSAREGYTF

V gene: TRBV7-9
J gene: TRBJ2-7
D gene: .
CDR3 protein: CSSSLGGGSYEQYF

V gene: TRBV6-1
J gene: TRBJ2-7
D gene: .
CDR3 protein: CASTRDFSYEQYF

V gene: TRBV11-2
J gene: TRBJ1-4
D gene: TRBD1
CDR3 protein: CASSSRVTGGLGEKLFF

V gene: TRBV30
J gene: TRBJ2-2
D gene: TRBD2
CDR3 protein: CAWESGRGGGELFF

V gene: TRBV6-1
J gene: TRBJ2-7
D gene: TRBD1
CDR3 protein: CASSPRGQGNYEQYF

V gene: TRBV30
J gene: TRBJ2-1
D gene: .
CDR3 protein: CAWSITVEQFF

V gene: TRBV27
J gene: TRBJ1-1
D gene: TRBD1
CDR3 protein: CASRLAQGVDTEAFF

V gene: TRBV28
J gene: TRBJ1-2
D gene: .
CDR3 protein: CASSLPDYGYTF

V gene: TRBV6-5
J gene: TRBJ2-6
D gene: TRBD2
CDR3 protein: CASSQGTTGANVLTF

V gene: TRBV7-9
J gene: TRBJ1-2
D gene: TRBD1
CDR3 protein: CASSLTRDRHNYGYTF

V gene: TRBV9
J gene: TRBJ1-5
D gene: .
CDR3 protein: CASSVGVEGGSNQPQHF

V gene: TRBV7-9
J gene: TRBJ2-7
D gene: .
CDR3 protein: CSSTAIGEASYEQYF

V gene: TRBV2
J gene: TRBJ2-3
D gene: .
CDR3 protein: CASKWGQFTDTQYF

V gene: TRBV11-1
J gene: TRBJ2-1
D gene: TRBD2
CDR3 protein: CASSLASLAVYNEQFF

V gene: TRBV7-6
J gene: TRBJ1-1
D gene: .
CDR3 protein: CASSPSGGGHTEAFF

V gene: TRBV9
J gene: TRBJ2-2
D gene: TRBD2
CDR3 protein: CASSPGGGGNTGELFF

V gene: TRBV10-3
J gene: TRBJ2-1
D gene: TRBD2
CDR3 protein: CAIRLAGGGGNEQFF

V gene: TRBV12-5
J gene: TRBJ2-2
D gene: TRBD2
CDR3 protein: CASKTGGPDGGELFF

V gene: TRBV5-4
J gene: TRBJ2-3
D gene: .
CDR3 protein: CASSVDTDTQYF

V gene: TRBV9
J gene: TRBJ1-2
D gene: TRBD1
CDR3 protein: CASSWTGVLGYTF

V gene: TRBV18
J gene: TRBJ2-3
D gene: TRBD2
CDR3 protein: CASSPSVAGTDTQYF

V gene: TRBV2
J gene: TRBJ1-1
D gene: .
CDR3 protein: CASRDSQNTEAFF

V gene: TRBV7-2
J gene: TRBJ2-7
D gene: .
CDR3 protein: CASSLGARYEQYF

V gene: TRBV7-2
J gene: TRBJ1-2
D gene: TRBD1
CDR3 protein: CASSLRDSRYGYTF

V gene: TRBV10-1
J gene: TRBJ1-2
D gene: .
CDR3 protein: CASSDNSLYGYTF

V gene: TRBV28
J gene: TRBJ1-2
D gene: .
CDR3 protein: CASSLPGGYTF

V gene: TRBV7-2
J gene: TRBJ1-2
D gene: .
CDR3 protein: CASSPGTRNNYGYTF

V gene: TRBV4-1
J gene: TRBJ2-2
D gene: .
CDR3 protein: CASSQVGRDTGELFF

V gene: TRBV28
J gene: TRBJ2-5
D gene: TRBD1
CDR3 protein: CASSPTGGSETQYF

V gene: TRBV5-6
J gene: TRBJ1-2
D gene: .
CDR3 protein: CASSTGDYGYTF

V gene: TRBV19
J gene: TRBJ2-6
D gene: .
CDR3 protein: CASSTQGANVLTF

V gene: TRBV28
J gene: TRBJ2-5
D gene: .
CDR3 protein: CASSFPRGRKTQYF

V gene: TRBV5-1
J gene: TRBJ2-2
D gene: TRBD1
CDR3 protein: CASSLQGANTGELFF

V gene: TRBV5-4
J gene: TRBJ2-7
D gene: TRBD1
CDR3 protein: CASSAAGTVDYEQYF

V gene: TRBV19
J gene: TRBJ2-2
D gene: TRBD1
CDR3 protein: CASSSRTGGWNTGELFF

V gene: TRBV19
J gene: TRBJ2-7
D gene: .
CDR3 protein: CASSSIAGMYEQYF

V gene: TRBV6-1
J gene: TRBJ1-1
D gene: TRBD1
CDR3 protein: CASSQGGTEAFF

V gene: TRBV5-1
J gene: TRBJ2-5
D gene: TRBD1
CDR3 protein: CASGQGGETQYF